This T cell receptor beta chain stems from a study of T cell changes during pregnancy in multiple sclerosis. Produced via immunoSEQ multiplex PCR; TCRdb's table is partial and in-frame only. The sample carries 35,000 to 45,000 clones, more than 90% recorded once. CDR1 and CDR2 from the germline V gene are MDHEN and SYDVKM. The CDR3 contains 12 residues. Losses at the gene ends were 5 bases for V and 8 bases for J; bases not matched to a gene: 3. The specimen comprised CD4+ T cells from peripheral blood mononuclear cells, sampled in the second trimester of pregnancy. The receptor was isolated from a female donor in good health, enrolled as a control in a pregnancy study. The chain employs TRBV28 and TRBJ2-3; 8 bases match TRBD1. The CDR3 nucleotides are TGTGCCAGCAGTCTGGGACAGGCTACGCAGTATTTT. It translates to CASSLGQATQYF.